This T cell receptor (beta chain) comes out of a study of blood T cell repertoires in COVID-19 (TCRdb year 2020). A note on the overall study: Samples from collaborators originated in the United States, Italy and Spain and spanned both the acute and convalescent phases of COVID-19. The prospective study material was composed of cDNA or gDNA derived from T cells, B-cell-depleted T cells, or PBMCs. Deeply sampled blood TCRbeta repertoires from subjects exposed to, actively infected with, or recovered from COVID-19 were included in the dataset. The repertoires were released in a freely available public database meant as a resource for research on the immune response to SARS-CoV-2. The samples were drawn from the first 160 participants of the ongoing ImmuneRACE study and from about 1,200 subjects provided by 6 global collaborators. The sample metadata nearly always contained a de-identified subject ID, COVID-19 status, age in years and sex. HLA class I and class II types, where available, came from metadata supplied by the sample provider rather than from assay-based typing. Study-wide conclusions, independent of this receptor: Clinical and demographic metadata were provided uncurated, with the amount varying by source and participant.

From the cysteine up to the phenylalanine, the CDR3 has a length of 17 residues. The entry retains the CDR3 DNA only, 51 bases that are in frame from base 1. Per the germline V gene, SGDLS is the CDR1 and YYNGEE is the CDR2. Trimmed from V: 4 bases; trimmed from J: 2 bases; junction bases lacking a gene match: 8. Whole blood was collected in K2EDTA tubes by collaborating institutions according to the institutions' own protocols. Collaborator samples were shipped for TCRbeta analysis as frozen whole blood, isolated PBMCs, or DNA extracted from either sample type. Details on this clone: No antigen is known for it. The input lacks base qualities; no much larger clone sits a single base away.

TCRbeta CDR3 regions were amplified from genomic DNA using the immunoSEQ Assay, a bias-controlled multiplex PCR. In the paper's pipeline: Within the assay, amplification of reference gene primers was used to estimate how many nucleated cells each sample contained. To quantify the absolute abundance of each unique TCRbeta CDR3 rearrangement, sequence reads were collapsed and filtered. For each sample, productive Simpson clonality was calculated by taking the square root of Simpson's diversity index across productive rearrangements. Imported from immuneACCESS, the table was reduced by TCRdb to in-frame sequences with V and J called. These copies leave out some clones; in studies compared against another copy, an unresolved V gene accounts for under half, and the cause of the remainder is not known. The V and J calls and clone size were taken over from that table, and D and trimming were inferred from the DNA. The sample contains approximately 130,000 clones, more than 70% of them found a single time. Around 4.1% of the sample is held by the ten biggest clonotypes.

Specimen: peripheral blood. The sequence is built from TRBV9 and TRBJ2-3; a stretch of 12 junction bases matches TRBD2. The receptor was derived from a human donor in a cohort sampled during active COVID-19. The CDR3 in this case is CASSPRLAGDLTDTQYF. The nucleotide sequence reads TGTGCCAGCAGCCCCCGACTAGCGGGAGACCTCACAGATACGCAGTATTTT. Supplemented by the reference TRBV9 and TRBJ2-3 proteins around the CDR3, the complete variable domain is DSGVTQTPKHLITATGQRVTLRCSPRSGDLSVYWYQQSLDQGLQFLIQYYNGEERAKGNILERFSAQQFPDLHSELNLSSLELGDSALYFCASSPRLAGDLTDTQYFGPGTRLTVL.